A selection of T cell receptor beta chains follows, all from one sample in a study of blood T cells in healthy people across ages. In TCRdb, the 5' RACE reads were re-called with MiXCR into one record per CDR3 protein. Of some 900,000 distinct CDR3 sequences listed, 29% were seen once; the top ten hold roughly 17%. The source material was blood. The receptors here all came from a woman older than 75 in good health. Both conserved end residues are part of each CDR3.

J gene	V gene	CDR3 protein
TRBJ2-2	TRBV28	CASSGPGTGRGELFF
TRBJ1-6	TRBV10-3	CAIGSGEFSPLHF
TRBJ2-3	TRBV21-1	CASSFVSTDTQYF
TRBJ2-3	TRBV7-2	CASSLALAGGPDTQYF
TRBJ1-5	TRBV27	CASSSLAF
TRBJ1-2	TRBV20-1	CSALRTGGDYGYTF
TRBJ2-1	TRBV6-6	CASSYSKGGRGDEQFF
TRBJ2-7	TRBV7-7	CASSSSGLRSVMDSPYEQYF
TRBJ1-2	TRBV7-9	CASGVAEGGGYGYTF
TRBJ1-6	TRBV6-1	CASSAEGQGKSPLHF
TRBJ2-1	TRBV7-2	CASSSQGAGEQFF
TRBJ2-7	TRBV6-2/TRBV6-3	CASSYSPTSPEQYF
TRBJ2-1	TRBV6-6	CASSAGLAQKTSYNEQFF
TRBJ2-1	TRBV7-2	CASSPWGAREQFF
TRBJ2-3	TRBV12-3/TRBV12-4	CASSLARGYTDTQYF
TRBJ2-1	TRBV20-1	CSARVSGRGPYNEQFF
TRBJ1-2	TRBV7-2	CASTPRGGRNGYTF
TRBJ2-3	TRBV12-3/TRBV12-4	CASSLGQITDTQYF
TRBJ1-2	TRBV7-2	CASSLDVGLGGYTF
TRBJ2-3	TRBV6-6	CASSQSGESADTQYF
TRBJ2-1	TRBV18	CAGSPRGPVVGNEQFF
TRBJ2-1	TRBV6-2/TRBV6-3	CASSYGGGSMRPEQFF
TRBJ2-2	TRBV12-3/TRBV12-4	CASSPGLAGRTGELFF
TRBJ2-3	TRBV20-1	CSAPAAPTDTQYF
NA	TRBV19	CASSIVPGGGDIQYF
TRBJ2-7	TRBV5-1	CASSLRDSSSYEQYF
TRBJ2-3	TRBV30	CAWRDYFSGGDTQYF
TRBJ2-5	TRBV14	CASSGPGSRESQYF
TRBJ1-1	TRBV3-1	CASSQGRKQMNTEAFF
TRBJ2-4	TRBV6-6	CASSYLGDSALKNIQYF
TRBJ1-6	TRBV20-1	CSASWTGSPLHF
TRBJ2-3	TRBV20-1	CSASLGGGEADTQYF
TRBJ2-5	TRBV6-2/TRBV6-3	CASSHSRGGEMWETQYF
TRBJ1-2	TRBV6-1	CASSEAGTAIYGYTF
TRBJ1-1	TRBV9	CASSVSLGGWSEAFF
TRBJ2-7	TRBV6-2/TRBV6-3	CASSFRSGVSYEQYF
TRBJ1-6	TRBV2	CASSGQAYSPLHF
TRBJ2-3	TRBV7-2	CASSLDAGLGGTQYF
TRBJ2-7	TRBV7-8	CASSDKAGSYEQYF
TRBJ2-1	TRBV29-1	CSVEPSGDYNEQFF
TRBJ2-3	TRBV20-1	CSALIRLTDTQYF
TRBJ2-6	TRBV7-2	CASSLYSVSGANVLTF
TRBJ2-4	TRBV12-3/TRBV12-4	CASSHRGQAKNIQYF
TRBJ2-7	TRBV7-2	CASGRDAGPDEQYF
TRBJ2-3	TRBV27	CASRSLARPSTDTQYF
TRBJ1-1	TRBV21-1	CASSKVGSMNTEAFF
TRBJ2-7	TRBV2	CACRQDTTYEQYF
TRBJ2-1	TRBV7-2	CASSLGAGGWNEQFF
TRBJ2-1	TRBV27	CASSWMTGTYNEQFF
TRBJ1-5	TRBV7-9	CASSLGTGQANQPQHF
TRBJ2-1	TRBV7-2	CASSRIAGTSGYNEQFF
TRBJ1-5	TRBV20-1	CSARGDSDRPQHF
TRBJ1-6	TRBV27	CASRDRVRNSPLHF
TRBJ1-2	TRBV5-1	CASSPGGTEGGYTF